The rows below give T cell receptor beta chains drawn from one sample of a study of T cells in Graves' hyperthyroidism and ophthalmopathy. TCRdb passed the multiplex PCR reads through MiXCR, listing each CDR3 protein once. Of roughly 710,000 distinct CDR3 sequences in the sample, approximately 36% were seen once. Sequencing was done on a sample of blood. The receptors here all came from a woman in her thirties or forties with Graves' hyperthyroidism. CDR3s include the opening cysteine and the closing phenylalanine or tryptophan. A D gene is named only where the DNA matches it firmly. Clone size is stated in some rows and not others, as once, few, many or a class when expanded.

clone_size: -; v_call: TRBV20-1; cdr3_length: 14; d_call: -; j_call: TRBJ2-3; cdr3_aa: CSARSTREPDTQYF; cdr3_nt: TGCAGTGCTAGAAGTACTAGGGAACCAGATACGCAGTATTTT
clone_size: many; v_call: TRBV7-9; cdr3_length: 15; d_call: -; j_call: TRBJ1-6; cdr3_aa: CASSFNGGLNSPLHF; cdr3_nt: TGTGCCAGCAGCTTTAACGGGGGGCTGAATTCACCCCTCCACTTT
clone_size: many; v_call: TRBV20-1; cdr3_length: 14; d_call: TRBD2; j_call: TRBJ2-5; cdr3_aa: CSARGWGGSETQYF; cdr3_nt: TGCAGTGCTAGGGGATGGGGCGGGAGTGAGACCCAGTACTTC
clone_size: -; v_call: TRBV9; cdr3_length: 16; d_call: -; j_call: TRBJ1-1; cdr3_aa: CASSPHRRGQNTEAFF; cdr3_nt: TGTGCCAGCAGTCCCCATCGACGAGGGCAGAACACTGAAGCTTTCTTT
clone_size: many; v_call: TRBV20-1; cdr3_length: 14; d_call: TRBD2; j_call: TRBJ2-7; cdr3_aa: CSAPGTSGADEQYF; cdr3_nt: TGCAGTGCTCCCGGGACTAGCGGGGCCGACGAGCAGTACTTC
clone_size: -; v_call: TRBV24-1; cdr3_length: 13; d_call: -; j_call: TRBJ1-5; cdr3_aa: CATSDPRQEPQHF; cdr3_nt: TGTGCCACCAGTGATCCCCGACAGGAGCCCCAGCATTTT
clone_size: -; v_call: TRBV10-3; cdr3_length: 17; d_call: TRBD1; j_call: TRBJ1-6; cdr3_aa: CAISDPTGGNTNSPLHF; cdr3_nt: TGTGCCATCAGTGACCCGACAGGGGGAAACACTAATTCACCCCTCCACTTT
clone_size: -; v_call: TRBV7-9; cdr3_length: 17; d_call: -; j_call: TRBJ1-2; cdr3_aa: CASSGRTMVVALYGYTF; cdr3_nt: TGTGCCAGCAGCGGTAGGACAATGGTAGTGGCCCTCTATGGCTACACCTTC
clone_size: -; v_call: TRBV6-5; cdr3_length: 15; d_call: -; j_call: TRBJ1-5; cdr3_aa: CASSSGTGTNQPQHF; cdr3_nt: TGTGCCAGCAGTTCCGGGACCGGGACAAATCAGCCCCAGCATTTT
clone_size: many; v_call: TRBV7-2; cdr3_length: 13; d_call: -; j_call: TRBJ1-5; cdr3_aa: CASSPSFWQPQHF; cdr3_nt: TGTGCCAGCAGCCCTTCCTTTTGGCAGCCCCAGCATTTT
clone_size: -; v_call: TRBV10-3; cdr3_length: 12; d_call: TRBD1; j_call: TRBJ2-1; cdr3_aa: CASDRGNNEQFF; cdr3_nt: TGTGCCTCCGACAGGGGAAACAATGAGCAGTTCTTC
clone_size: many; v_call: TRBV4-3; cdr3_length: 14; d_call: -; j_call: TRBJ1-6; cdr3_aa: CASSQRTENSPLHF; cdr3_nt: TGCGCCAGCAGCCAAAGAACGGAAAATTCACCCCTCCACTTT
clone_size: -; v_call: TRBV2; cdr3_length: 14; d_call: -; j_call: TRBJ2-7; cdr3_aa: CASSPRDQEGEQYF; cdr3_nt: TGTGCCAGCTCACCACGGGACCAGGAGGGCGAGCAGTACTTC
clone_size: -; v_call: TRBV20-1; cdr3_length: 15; d_call: -; j_call: TRBJ2-5; cdr3_aa: CSARPQGGAEETQYF; cdr3_nt: TGCAGTGCTAGACCCCAAGGGGGGGCAGAAGAGACCCAGTACTTC
clone_size: -; v_call: TRBV10-1; cdr3_length: 15; d_call: -; j_call: TRBJ2-7; cdr3_aa: CTSSPRRGHTYEQYF; cdr3_nt: TGCACCAGCAGCCCCCGGCGGGGGCACACCTACGAGCAGTACTTC
clone_size: -; v_call: TRBV14; cdr3_length: 17; d_call: -; j_call: TRBJ1-3; cdr3_aa: CASSQGKRTVPGRAIYF; cdr3_nt: TGTGCCAGCAGCCAAGGGAAGCGAACAGTACCTGGAAGGGCCATATATTTT
clone_size: few; v_call: TRBV27; cdr3_length: 16; d_call: TRBD2; j_call: TRBJ2-5; cdr3_aa: CASSPRKRGGEETQYF; cdr3_nt: TGTGCCAGCAGCCCAAGGAAGCGGGGGGGGGAAGAGACCCAGTACTTC
clone_size: few; v_call: TRBV4-3; cdr3_length: 18; d_call: TRBD2; j_call: TRBJ2-7; cdr3_aa: CASSQEGLAGGPSYEQYF; cdr3_nt: TGCGCCAGCAGCCAAGAGGGACTAGCGGGAGGACCTTCCTACGAGCAGTACTTC
clone_size: many; v_call: TRBV19; cdr3_length: 15; d_call: TRBD1; j_call: TRBJ1-2; cdr3_aa: CASSPVGQGGDGYTF; cdr3_nt: TGTGCCAGTAGCCCCGTGGGACAGGGTGGCGATGGCTACACCTTC
clone_size: many; v_call: TRBV12-3/TRBV12-4; cdr3_length: 14; d_call: -; j_call: TRBJ1-5; cdr3_aa: CASSVVDSNQPQHF; cdr3_nt: TGTGCCAGCAGCGTAGTAGATAGCAATCAGCCCCAGCATTTT
clone_size: many; v_call: TRBV7-9; cdr3_length: 16; d_call: -; j_call: TRBJ1-4; cdr3_aa: CASSLTALATNEKLFF; cdr3_nt: TGTGCCAGCAGCTTGACAGCGCTTGCAACTAATGAAAAACTGTTTTTT
clone_size: -; v_call: TRBV12-3/TRBV12-4; cdr3_length: 14; d_call: -; j_call: TRBJ2-3; cdr3_aa: CASIPGLDTDTQYF; cdr3_nt: TGTGCCAGCATCCCGGGACTGGACACAGATACGCAGTATTTT
clone_size: -; v_call: TRBV7-9; cdr3_length: 17; d_call: -; j_call: TRBJ2-7; cdr3_aa: CASSRRNKGGLVYEQYF; cdr3_nt: TGTGCCAGCAGCCGTCGTAATAAAGGCGGTTTGGTCTACGAGCAGTACTTC
clone_size: many; v_call: TRBV15; cdr3_length: 17; d_call: TRBD1; j_call: TRBJ2-7; cdr3_aa: CATSSPLGQGSSYEQYF; cdr3_nt: TGTGCCACCAGCAGCCCTTTGGGACAGGGAAGCTCCTACGAGCAGTACTTC
clone_size: many; v_call: TRBV10-3; cdr3_length: 13; d_call: -; j_call: TRBJ1-2; cdr3_aa: CAISESRFYGYTF; cdr3_nt: TGTGCCATCAGTGAGTCCAGGTTCTATGGCTACACCTTC
clone_size: many; v_call: TRBV7-7; cdr3_length: 16; d_call: -; j_call: TRBJ2-7; cdr3_aa: CASSVYPTGSSYEQYF; cdr3_nt: TGTGCTAGCAGCGTCTATCCCACAGGGAGTTCCTACGAGCAGTACTTC
clone_size: medium-sized; v_call: TRBV7-3; cdr3_length: 14; d_call: -; j_call: TRBJ1-6; cdr3_aa: CASSSGQQGSPLHF; cdr3_nt: TGTGCCAGCAGCTCCGGACAGCAGGGTTCACCCCTCCACTTT
clone_size: -; v_call: TRBV29-1; cdr3_length: 11; d_call: -; j_call: TRBJ2-3; cdr3_aa: CSVEREDTQYF; cdr3_nt: TGCAGCGTTGAGCGTGAAGATACGCAGTATTTT
clone_size: many; v_call: TRBV7-9; cdr3_length: 13; d_call: TRBD1; j_call: TRBJ1-6; cdr3_aa: CASRGTGSSPLHF; cdr3_nt: TGTGCCAGCAGGGGGACAGGGTCCTCACCCCTCCACTTT
clone_size: many; v_call: TRBV5-6; cdr3_length: 13; d_call: -; j_call: TRBJ1-2; cdr3_aa: CASRDQAGYGYTF; cdr3_nt: TGTGCCAGCAGGGACCAGGCGGGCTATGGCTACACCTTC
clone_size: many; v_call: TRBV7-8; cdr3_length: 13; d_call: -; j_call: TRBJ1-5; cdr3_aa: CASSRQENQPQHF; cdr3_nt: TGTGCCAGCAGCCGACAGGAGAATCAGCCCCAGCATTTT
clone_size: -; v_call: TRBV6-6; cdr3_length: 15; d_call: TRBD1; j_call: TRBJ1-2; cdr3_aa: CASSYPGQEAQGYTF; cdr3_nt: TGTGCCAGCAGTTACCCGGGACAGGAGGCTCAAGGCTACACCTTC
clone_size: many; v_call: TRBV10-3; cdr3_length: 15; d_call: TRBD2; j_call: TRBJ2-7; cdr3_aa: CAISDVAGGPREQYF; cdr3_nt: TGTGCCATCAGTGACGTAGCGGGAGGGCCACGCGAGCAGTACTTC
clone_size: -; v_call: TRBV4-3; cdr3_length: 17; d_call: -; j_call: TRBJ2-6; cdr3_aa: CASSPQGVMVGANVLTF; cdr3_nt: TGCGCCAGCAGCCCCCAAGGGGTGATGGTAGGGGCCAACGTCCTGACTTTC
clone_size: many; v_call: TRBV10-3; cdr3_length: 14; d_call: -; j_call: TRBJ1-2; cdr3_aa: CAISFGTENYGYTF; cdr3_nt: TGTGCCATCAGCTTCGGGACGGAGAACTATGGCTACACCTTC
clone_size: -; v_call: TRBV6-5; cdr3_length: 15; d_call: -; j_call: TRBJ2-7; cdr3_aa: CASTRGPSTSYEQYF; cdr3_nt: TGTGCCAGCACCCGGGGCCCTTCTACCTCCTACGAGCAGTACTTC
clone_size: -; v_call: TRBV14; cdr3_length: 17; d_call: TRBD1; j_call: TRBJ2-5; cdr3_aa: CASSQGSPGQGGETQYF; cdr3_nt: TGTGCCAGCAGCCAAGGTTCACCGGGACAGGGGGGAGAGACCCAGTACTTC
clone_size: once; v_call: TRBV10-3; cdr3_length: 15; d_call: TRBD2; j_call: TRBJ2-3; cdr3_aa: CAILAGGSGTDTQYF; cdr3_nt: TGTGCCATCCTTGCGGGGGGGTCTGGCACAGATACGCAGTATTTT
clone_size: -; v_call: TRBV20-1; cdr3_length: 13; d_call: -; j_call: TRBJ2-7; cdr3_aa: CSARASLGYEQYF; cdr3_nt: TGCAGTGCTAGAGCCTCCCTTGGGTACGAGCAGTACTTC
clone_size: -; v_call: TRBV6-5; cdr3_length: 17; d_call: -; j_call: TRBJ2-5; cdr3_aa: CASSPNRWEEAQETQYF; cdr3_nt: TGTGCCAGCAGTCCCAACAGGTGGGAGGAGGCCCAAGAGACCCAGTACTTC
clone_size: few; v_call: TRBV6-5; cdr3_length: 19; d_call: TRBD1; j_call: TRBJ2-2; cdr3_aa: CASSYSTRGGTGITGELFF; cdr3_nt: TGTGCCAGCAGTTACTCGACACGGGGCGGGACAGGGATAACCGGGGAGCTGTTTTTT
clone_size: few; v_call: TRBV7-2; cdr3_length: 16; d_call: -; j_call: TRBJ1-1; cdr3_aa: CASSLPLDRRSTEAFF; cdr3_nt: TGTGCCAGCAGCTTACCTTTAGACAGGCGGAGTACTGAAGCTTTCTTT
clone_size: many; v_call: TRBV7-9; cdr3_length: 11; d_call: -; j_call: TRBJ2-7; cdr3_aa: CASSLAEEQYF; cdr3_nt: TGCGCCAGCAGCTTGGCTGAGGAGCAGTACTTC
clone_size: few; v_call: TRBV6-1; cdr3_length: 17; d_call: TRBD1; j_call: TRBJ1-5; cdr3_aa: CASHPDPTGPSNQPQHF; cdr3_nt: TGTGCCAGCCACCCGGATCCGACAGGGCCAAGCAATCAGCCCCAGCATTTT
clone_size: -; v_call: TRBV7-9; cdr3_length: 13; d_call: TRBD1; j_call: TRBJ2-5; cdr3_aa: CASTTGVEETQYF; cdr3_nt: TGTGCCAGCACTACAGGGGTTGAAGAGACCCAGTACTTC